The clone carrying this T cell receptor (beta chain) was counted only a few times. Its target is unknown. The data were obtained in a study of T-cell reconstitution after alpha-beta-depleted transplantation in children. Broader study findings: T-cell counts and diversity were attributed mostly to newly produced T cells one year after transplant.

This sample's TCRbeta library carried unique molecular identifier barcodes. MiXCR was run by TCRdb on the PCR reads, yielding one entry per CDR3 protein. The sample records 500,000 to 650,000 distinct CDR3 sequences, 13% being singletons. CDR3 length: 20 amino acids. The junction had 19 bases not matched to a gene; V was cut back by 5 bases and J by 8 bases. Germline V gives CDR1 MNHEY, CDR2 SVGEGT. The chain couples TRBV6-2 or TRBV6-3 to TRBJ2-1, with 15 positions matching TRBD2. Sequencing was performed on PBMCs, mostly from graft donor cells, taken 360 days after TCRalphabeta/CD19-depleted stem cell transplant. This sequence was found in a male patient aged 10-17 years who had a stem cell transplant for acute myeloid leukemia, so the T cells may come from the graft donor. In DNA form, the CDR3 reads TGTGCCAGCAGTCTTGTGACAGGGGCCGGACTAGCGGGAGGGTACGATGAGCAGTTCTTC. This translates into CASSLVTGAGLAGGYDEQFF.